This is a list of T cell receptor beta chains from one sample in a study of cytomegalovirus exposure and HLA in healthy donors. Assay: immunoSEQ multiplex PCR; the TCRdb copy retains only in-frame clones and omits some. The repertoire holds roughly 100,000 clones, about an eighth seen once, with more than 15% in the top ten. Sequenced material: PBMCs. The receptors here all came from a man in his forties or fifties in good health and CMV-seropositive. The CDR3 runs from the conserved cysteine through the conserved F or W. Each record gives: J gene, V gene, CDR3 protein.

J: TRBJ2-5
V: TRBV30
CDR3: CAWSGTPQETQYF

J: TRBJ1-5
V: TRBV12-2
CDR3: CASRLKGTGRGPQHF

J: TRBJ2-3
V: TRBV14
CDR3: CASSSTRTSGIGDTQYF

J: TRBJ1-1
V: TRBV5-1
CDR3: CASSLSPTTNTEAFF

J: TRBJ2-2
V: TRBV7-7
CDR3: CASSLVRTGNTGELFF

J: TRBJ1-3
V: TRBV7-6
CDR3: CASSLVGGSDTIYF

J: TRBJ1-1
V: TRBV11-3
CDR3: CASSLGGGITEAFF

J: TRBJ1-5
V: TRBV19
CDR3: CASSIRDTRNQPQHF

J: TRBJ2-3
V: TRBV2
CDR3: CASSEILPRTSDTDTQYF

J: TRBJ2-3
V: TRBV5-1
CDR3: CASSQWTGTPDTQYF

J: TRBJ1-2
V: TRBV12-5
CDR3: CASGLVPPVGGYTF

J: TRBJ2-1
V: TRBV5-1
CDR3: CASSAFSGSLGDEQFF

J: TRBJ2-1
V: TRBV29-1
CDR3: CSVGGNGNEQFF

J: TRBJ2-3
V: TRBV4-2
CDR3: CASGTSLTDTQYF

J: TRBJ2-3
V: TRBV9
CDR3: CASSVTPLGGSTDTQYF

J: TRBJ2-5
V: TRBV11-3
CDR3: CASSLTSGIETQYF

J: TRBJ1-4
V: TRBV7-9
CDR3: CASSLGTGGEKLFF

J: TRBJ1-3
V: TRBV9
CDR3: CASSAAGLGNTIYF

J: TRBJ1-1
V: TRBV7-8
CDR3: CASSLLAGAGDTEAFF

J: TRBJ2-5
V: TRBV7-8
CDR3: CASSLPLRTSVRETQYF

J: TRBJ2-3
V: TRBV7-9
CDR3: CASSLLAATDTQYF

J: TRBJ1-1
V: TRBV5-1
CDR3: CASSLGARGDDTEAFF

J: TRBJ2-5
V: TRBV29-1
CDR3: CSVEDRVEAQYF

J: TRBJ1-1
V: TRBV9
CDR3: CASSARGYTEAFF

J: TRBJ2-1
V: TRBV7-9
CDR3: CASSQDRASYNEQFF

J: TRBJ2-1
V: TRBV6-6
CDR3: CASSYGLAGADEQFF

J: TRBJ2-7
V: TRBV5-4
CDR3: CASSRTSVGGKQYF

J: TRBJ1-2
V: TRBV5-8
CDR3: CASSLRHFYGYTF

J: TRBJ2-7
V: TRBV29-1
CDR3: CSVVLGPEQYF

J: TRBJ1-3
V: TRBV11-2
CDR3: CASSLDPRTEGNTIYF

J: TRBJ1-5
V: TRBV6-1
CDR3: CASRGQYSNQPQHF

J: TRBJ1-1
V: TRBV10-2
CDR3: CASRTGSMNTEAFF

J: TRBJ1-1
V: TRBV12-2
CDR3: CASRLQGHIKNTEAFF

J: TRBJ2-3
V: TRBV30
CDR3: CAWSGTGEFIDTQYF

J: TRBJ2-7
V: TRBV10-3
CDR3: CAISEGGRAYEQYF

J: TRBJ2-5
V: TRBV5-1
CDR3: CASSYRGRRLAQETQYF

J: TRBJ1-3
V: TRBV28
CDR3: CASRGDRGGGNTIYF

J: TRBJ2-7
V: TRBV28
CDR3: CASSAPGQGSYEQYF

J: TRBJ2-7
V: TRBV2
CDR3: CASSDASGTTYEQYF

J: TRBJ2-7
V: TRBV18
CDR3: CASSPNDNAYDEQYF

J: TRBJ2-1
V: TRBV6-5
CDR3: CASSSRGTGWDEQFF

J: TRBJ2-3
V: TRBV12-5
CDR3: CASGSGYTQYF

J: TRBJ2-5
V: TRBV7-6
CDR3: CASSLQVTSVQETQYF